The subject of this entry is one T cell receptor (beta chain). Its specificity is not known. This entry belongs to a study of CD8+CD57+ T cells in acquired aplastic anemia. Overall study findings and caveats: The study found no significant CD8+ Simpson's diversity difference between patients and controls.

The CDR3 totals 15 residues. With 3 bases clipped from V and 3 bases from J, the junction kept 8 bases outside the gene matches. The germline CDR1 and CDR2 sequences are MNHEY and SVGAGI. The template for TCR beta VDJ and CDR3 sequence profiling was genomic DNA. TCRdb ran MiXCR on the reads and lists one entry per CDR3 protein. The repertoire holds roughly 280,000 distinct CDR3 sequences, with about 50% as singletons. Patients included in sequencing had previously demonstrated CD8+CD57+ cell expansion by flow cytometry. The chain is built from TRBV6-5 and TRBJ2-7, with 7 bases that match TRBD1. This receptor was taken from a human donor with aplastic anemia. Sequencing input: sorted CD4+, CD8+, or CD8+CD57+ T cells (not recorded which) from PBMCs. CDR3 coding DNA: TGTGCCAGCAGTTATAAGATGGGACAGAGCTACGAGCAGTACTTC. Its translation is CASSYKMGQSYEQYF.